The clone carrying this T cell receptor (beta chain) was seen a few times. Antigen: not known. One entry per CDR3 protein, called by TCRdb with MiXCR from the 5' RACE reads. The sample lists roughly 180,000 distinct CDR3 sequences; more than 10% were seen once. This sample is drawn from a study of CD8 T cells in ankylosing spondylitis. Findings and limits, study-wide: Disease-associated clonotypes exhibited CD8+ identity and were relatively infrequent in peripheral blood.

The length of the CDR3 is 12 residues. V lost 6 bases and J lost 10; bases outside the gene matches: 6. The germline CDR1 and CDR2 sequences are SNHLY and FYNNEI. Sequencing used blood, either unsorted or a sorted T cell fraction (not recorded which). This receptor was obtained from a male donor with ankylosing spondylitis or in good health (not recorded which). V and J are TRBV2 and TRBJ2-1, with TRBD1 matching over 7 bases. CDR3 in DNA: TGTGCCAGCAGGGGACAGTCCGGCGAGCAGTTCTTC. This translates into CASRGQSGEQFF.